Presented here are 11 T cell receptor beta chains from one specimen sequenced in a study of T cell repertoires in cytomegalovirus infection. MiXCR, applied by TCRdb to the reads, yields one record per CDR3 protein. The table includes about 120,000 distinct CDR3 sequences, roughly 31% detected once. For these receptors, no antigen is known. The specimen was CD8+ T cells from cultured PBMCs, collected from culture after CMV antigen stimulation. These receptors were collected from a human donor in good health (CMV status not recorded). Some clones in this sample may be carry-over from other donors' samples.

The chain recombines TRBV4-1 with TRBJ1-4; 8 positions agree with TRBD1. This CDR3 is built from 15 residues. The V gene end was trimmed by 4 bases and the J gene end by 8 bases; junction bases not matched to a gene: 9. Germline assignment: CDR1 MGHRA and CDR2 YSYEKL. The CDR3 DNA follows: TGCGCCAGCAGCCCTAGTCAGGGGGCCTTCGAAAAACTGTTTTTT. As protein: CASSPSQGAFEKLFF.

The CDR3 DNA reads as TGTGCCAGCAGTGGCGGGACGGAGTACAATGAGCAGTTCTTC. Protein: CASSGGTEYNEQFF. This chain joins TRBV25-1 and TRBJ2-1; maybe TRBD2 (6 bases). The CDR3 has 14 amino acids. Germline loops: CDR1 MGHDK, CDR2 SYGVNS. The germline V and J ends were trimmed by 4 bases and 4 bases, with 11 bases remaining between them.

The genes are TRBV27 and TRBJ1-4; D call uncertain. Trimming removed 5 bases from V and 0 bases from J, with 16 bases in between. Per germline, CDR1 MNHEY and CDR2 SMNVEV (reference sequence). CDR3 length: 17 residues. The CDR3 is CASSPRTGIATNEKLFF. The CDR3 nucleotides are TGTGCCAGCAGTCCGAGGACCGGAATCGCAACTAATGAAAAACTGTTTTTT.

The J gene is TRBJ2-3, the V gene TRBV9; no firm D call. The CDR3 has 13 amino acids. Trimming took 2 bases from V and 2 from J, leaving 6 bases between them. The germline V gene encodes CDR1 SGDLS and CDR2 YYNGEE. The CDR3 region has the DNA TGTGCCAGCAGCGTTTCCAACACAGATACGCAGTATTTT. It translates to CASSVSNTDTQYF.

J is TRBJ2-2 and V is TRBV7-9, with D unclear. The CDR3 loop spans 16 amino acids. Germline assignment: CDR1 SEHNR and CDR2 FQNEAQ (reference sequence). Between the trimmed V and J ends, which lost 5 bases and 4 bases, there was a span of 17 bases. The CDR3 nucleotides are TGTGCCAGCAGCCCTCGGACGGCCTCTGGCACCGGGGAGCTGTTTTTT. Its protein is CASSPRTASGTGELFF.

CDR3 in amino acids: CASSIEQGAAYEQYF. The CDR3 DNA reads TGTGCCAGTAGCATCGAACAGGGGGCGGCCTACGAGCAGTACTTC. The chain is built from TRBV19 and TRBJ2-7; 9 nucleotides align to TRBD1. This CDR3 contains 15 residues. Germline values: CDR1 LNHDA, CDR2 SQIVND (reference sequence). With 6 bases clipped from V and 2 bases from J, the junction kept 8 bases outside the gene matches. The entire variable domain, with the rest obtained from reference TRBV19 and TRBJ2-7, is as follows: DGGITQSPKYLFRKEGQNVTLSCEQNLNHDAMYWYRQDPGQGLRLIYYSQIVNDFQKGDIAEGYSVSREKKESFPLTVTSAQKNPTAFYLCASSIEQGAAYEQYFGPGTRLTVT.

J is TRBJ2-7 and V is TRBV6-5; a possible D gene is TRBD2 (6 bases). V was clipped by 4 bases and J by 7 bases, with 14 bases between them. The CDR3 consists of 13 residues. Germline V gene data show CDR1 as MNHEY and CDR2 as SVGAGI. The CDR3 nucleotides are TGTGCCAGCAGTTTGTCAGAGGAGGGGGAGCAGTACTTC. Translation gives CASSLSEEGEQYF.

This clonotype was observed at least ten times. The chain recombines TRBV2 with TRBJ2-7, with 8 bases fitting TRBD2. This CDR3 is 14 amino acids long. V shed 1 base and J 5 bases; nucleotides not matched to a gene: 4. CDR1 is SNHLY, CDR2 FYNNEI, per germline. The CDR3 reads CASSEGPGGDEQYF. For the CDR3, the DNA is TGTGCCAGCAGTGAAGGCCCGGGAGGGGACGAGCAGTACTTC.

This sequence joins TRBV20-1 and TRBJ2-7; TRBD2 might be the D (6 bases). Trimming took off 0 bases at V and 3 bases at J, with 21 bases between the two ends. This CDR3 is 17 amino acids long. Germline V gene sequence: CDR1 DFQATT, CDR2 SNEGSKA (reference sequence). CDR3 in DNA: TGCAGTGCTAGAGATATAACAGGACTACATAATTTCTACGAGCAGTACTTC. This gives the protein CSARDITGLHNFYEQYF.

This clonotype has more than one count but fewer than ten. The V and J genes are TRBV6-1 and TRBJ1-1; D not resolved. CDR1 and CDR2 from the germline V gene are MNHNS and SASEGT. There are 11 residues in the CDR3. With 7 bases removed from V and 6 bases from J, the gap between germline ends came to 9 bases. This chain's CDR3 is CASTRVAEAFF. DNA of the CDR3: TGTGCCAGCACCCGGGTGGCTGAAGCTTTCTTT.

This clonotype was counted ten times or more. J is TRBJ2-5 and V is TRBV7-2; 12 nucleotides match TRBD2. Germline CDR1 and CDR2: SGHTA and FQGNSA. The CDR3 has 20 amino acids. Germline trimming cut 0 bases from V and 4 bases from J; bases unmatched to any gene: 15. The DNA of the CDR3 is TGTGCCAGCAGCTTAGCGCGTCGACTAGCGGGGGCTCATCGCAGAGAGACCCAGTACTTC. As protein: CASSLARRLAGAHRRETQYF. Filled out from reference TRBV7-2 and TRBJ2-5, the complete variable domain reads GAGVSQSPSNKVTEKGKDVELRCDPISGHTALYWYRQSLGQGLEFLIYFQGNSAPDKSGLPSDRFSAERTGGSVSTLTIQRTQQEDSAVYLCASSLARRLAGAHRRETQYFGPGTRLLVL.